This T cell receptor (beta chain) was documented in a study of shared clonotypes between healthy human individuals. Subsets obtained from CD4+ cells comprised CD45RA+ naive and CD45RA-negative memory cells. General study results and limits: Between four donors, naive CD4 clonotypes were shared at a level of approximately 5%. Richness estimates generally favored naive over memory subsets. Investigators collected only blood, and repertoires in tissues likely differ.

To note about this clone: Its specificity is unknown.

The ends lost 5 bases at V and 1 base at J; junction bases unmatched: 6. Germline V gene data show CDR1 as SGHRS and CDR2 as YFSETQ. This CDR3 contains 15 residues. Produced via immunoSEQ multiplex PCR; TCRdb's table is partial and in-frame only. The profile covers millions of clones, with around nine tenths appearing a single time and roughly 0.15% taken by the ten largest. The clonotype comes from a man between 18 and 35 years old in good health. Sequencing was performed on naive CD4+ T cells sorted from blood. Regarding subset: CD45RA+ positively selected. The chain carries TRBV5-1 and TRBJ1-2, with 9 bases lining up with TRBD1. The CDR3 reads CASSPRTGDNYGYTF. CDR3 sequence (DNA): TGCGCCAGCAGTCCGCGGACAGGGGATAACTATGGCTACACCTTC. The full variable domain, completed using reference TRBV5-1 and TRBJ1-2, is KAGVTQTPRYLIKTRGQQVTLSCSPISGHRSVSWYQQTPGQGLQFLFEYFSETQRNKGNFPGRFSGRQFSNSRSEMNVSTLELGDSALYLCASSPRTGDNYGYTFGSGTRLTVV.